Following are 3 T cell receptor beta chains from one sample sequenced in a study of beta chain features in type 1 diabetes. Whole-study findings and limits: Researchers report that Type 1 diabetes patients had moderately but significantly shorter TCRB CDR3s across all four CD4+ subsets.

TCRB transcripts that were expressed got sequenced, as all of the isolated RNA had been reverse transcribed. Clones were sequenced by immunoSEQ multiplex PCR, and TCRdb holds only the in-frame ones, with some missing. In the table there are around 260,000 clones, about 20% of which are singletons. The antigens of these receptors remain unknown. The sample comprised naive CD4+ T cells from blood. The receptors derive from a woman aged 40 to 50 with type 1 diabetes.

A few counts support this clone. This sequence joins TRBV20-1 and TRBJ2-5; 8 nucleotides match TRBD2. This CDR3 is 10 amino acids long. Looked up from germline, CDR1 is DFQATT and CDR2 is SNEGSKA (reference sequence). V shed 5 bases and J 10 bases; nucleotides not matched to a gene: 3. The CDR3 here is CSAGGTSQYF. The CDR3 bases are TGCAGTGCTGGGGGGACTAGCCAGTACTTC.

This clone was recorded a few times. This sequence joins TRBV9 and TRBJ2-5; perhaps TRBD1 as D (8 bases). The CDR3 totals 15 residues. Germline CDR1 and CDR2: SGDLS and YYNGEE. V gave up 3 bases and J gave up 2 bases, with 14 bases separating them. The CDR3 region has the DNA TGTGCCAGCAGCGGTTACAGGGGGGGGCAAGAGACCCAGTACTTC. It is translated as CASSGYRGGQETQYF.

V is TRBV9 and J is TRBJ1-1, with D maybe TRBD1 (5 bases). The V end was cut by 5 bases, the J end by 5 bases, with 10 bases between. There are 12 residues in the CDR3. The germline V gene has CDR1 SGDLS and CDR2 YYNGEE. CDR3 sequence reads: CASRGPRTEAFF. CDR3 in DNA: TGTGCCAGCAGGGGGCCAAGGACTGAAGCTTTCTTT.